These 30 T cell receptor beta chains originate from one sample sequenced in a study of T cells in localized non-small cell lung cancer. Assay: immunoSEQ multiplex PCR; the TCRdb copy retains only in-frame clones and omits some. Altogether 38,000 or so clones are present, around 81% being singletons, with the ten largest covering roughly 7.3%. This material consisted of peripheral blood mononuclear cells, taken before any cancer treatment. The receptors stem from a male donor aged 60 or over with stage II lung adenocarcinoma.

The chain employs TRBV19 and TRBJ1-2; D remains ambiguous. There are 14 residues in the CDR3. Trimming removed 7 bases at V and 2 bases at J, with 14 bases between. CDR1 and CDR2 from the germline V gene are LNHDA and SQIVND (reference sequence). CDR3 bases: TGTGCCAGTACCCATTTACAGAGGAACTATGGCTACACCTTC. Translating gives CASTHLQRNYGYTF.

This chain uses TRBV7-9 with TRBJ2-2; D call uncertain. The V end lost 5 bases, the J end lost 1 base, and 8 bases lay between the germline ends. Germline CDR1 and CDR2: SEHNR and FQNEAQ (reference sequence). The CDR3 is 14 residues long. The CDR3 DNA reads TGTGCCAGCAGCAGCCCCAAGAACACCGGGGAGCTGTTTTTT. Its translation: CASSSPKNTGELFF.

The genes are TRBV11-3 and TRBJ2-1, with D maybe TRBD2 (6 bases). The CDR3 extends over 14 amino acids. Trimming shortened V by 4 bases and J by 0 bases, and 7 bases separated the two germline ends. CDR1 is SGHNT and CDR2 is YENEEA in the germline V gene. CDR3 amino acids: CASSSSVSYNEQFF. The CDR3, as DNA: TGTGCCAGCAGCTCTAGCGTCTCCTACAATGAGCAGTTCTTC.

The table lists this clone with a count of one. V is TRBV9 and J is TRBJ2-4; D is perhaps TRBD2 (6 bases). The V gene lost 0 bases and the J gene lost 2 bases, with 18 bases spanning the gap. Germline CDR1 and CDR2: SGDLS and YYNGEE. The CDR3 is 18 amino acids. CDR3 sequence reads: CASSVEDGGGPSKNIQYF. The CDR3 DNA sequence: TGTGCCAGCAGCGTAGAGGATGGGGGAGGACCTTCCAAAAACATTCAGTACTTC.

The gene calls are TRBV6-5 and TRBJ1-1, with D perhaps matching TRBD1 (5 bases). Germline V lookup: CDR1 MNHEY, CDR2 SVGAGI. The ends were cut back, 0 bases at V and 1 base at J, with 9 bases in the middle. The CDR3 totals 15 residues. The CDR3 bases are TGTGCCAGCAGTTACTCGCCAGGGAAGAACACTGAAGCTTTCTTT. This codes for CASSYSPGKNTEAFF.

The rearrangement joins TRBV28 to TRBJ1-2, with TRBD1 as a possible D gene (6 bases). This CDR3 is 16 amino acids long. CDR1 is MDHEN and CDR2 is SYDVKM in the germline V gene. V dropped 4 bases and J dropped 3 bases, with 18 bases sitting between them. In nucleotides, the CDR3 is TGTGCCAGCAGTTATCACCGGGACACGTCGGACTATGGCTACACCTTC. Its protein product is CASSYHRDTSDYGYTF.

The rearrangement links TRBV9 to TRBJ2-1; TRBD1 might be the D (5 bases). Germline CDR1 and CDR2: SGDLS and YYNGEE. Trimming pared 4 bases from V and 0 bases from J, leaving 14 bases between. The CDR3 totals 16 residues. The CDR3 reads CASSSRWQGSYNEQFF. The CDR3 coding sequence is TGTGCCAGCAGCAGCAGGTGGCAGGGCTCCTACAATGAGCAGTTCTTC.

The rearrangement joins TRBV7-2 to TRBJ2-7; D remains ambiguous. V gave up 2 bases and J gave up 0 bases, with 14 bases separating them. Per germline, CDR1 SGHTA and CDR2 FQGNSA. This CDR3 is built from 16 residues. The CDR3 region has the DNA TGTGCCAGCAGCTTAAGAGGTGGTGAAAGCTCCTACGAGCAGTACTTC. Its protein product is CASSLRGGESSYEQYF.

The chain recombines TRBV19 with TRBJ2-5; 9 bases map to TRBD2. The junction had 14 bases not matched to a gene; V was cut back by 7 bases and J by 5 bases. CDR1 LNHDA and CDR2 SQIVND come from the germline V gene (reference sequence). There are 16 residues in the CDR3. CDR3 protein: CASTPRGSGSRETQYF. CDR3 DNA: TGTGCCAGTACCCCGCGAGGTAGCGGGAGTAGGGAGACCCAGTACTTC.

The chain is built from TRBV28 and TRBJ2-3, with a possible D match to TRBD2 (6 bases). The CDR3 has 15 amino acids. In germline, CDR1 is MDHEN, CDR2 SYDVKM. Trimming shortened V by 3 bases and J by 1 base, and 11 bases separated the two germline ends. The CDR3 DNA sequence: TGTGCCAGCAGTTTGGCCGGGAGTGGCACAGATACGCAGTATTTT. This translates into CASSLAGSGTDTQYF.

The rearrangement joins TRBV5-1 to TRBJ1-2; no definite D call. V lost 3 bases, J lost 8 bases, and 17 bases lay in between. Per germline, CDR1 SGHRS and CDR2 YFSETQ. The CDR3 sequence is 14 residues long. CDR3 sequence: CASSSPGPEGGYTF. DNA for the CDR3: TGCGCCAGCAGCTCCCCGGGTCCTGAGGGAGGCTACACCTTC.

By share of the sample, this clone is medium-sized. The V call is TRBV27, the J call TRBJ1-2; maybe TRBD1 (6 bases). This CDR3 region has 17 residues. CDR1 is MNHEY, CDR2 SMNVEV, per germline (reference sequence). V was pared by 4 bases and J by 8 bases, with 26 bases between. For the CDR3, the DNA is TGTGCCAGCAGTTGGGGACATGGGGCCGGGGTTTTGGGGGGCTACACCTTC. Its protein product is CASSWGHGAGVLGGYTF.

The chain links TRBV6-5 to TRBJ1-1; 9 nucleotides align to TRBD1. V lost 4 bases to trimming and J lost 5 bases; unmatched junction nucleotides: 8. This CDR3 contains 15 residues. The germline V gene encodes CDR1 MNHEY and CDR2 SVGAGI. CDR3 coding DNA: TGTGCCAGCAGTTTCCGGGGGACAGGGCGGACTGAAGCTTTCTTT. It codes for CASSFRGTGRTEAFF.

The chain joins TRBV19 to TRBJ2-7; the D call may be TRBD1 or TRBD2 (5 bases each). With 5 bases removed from V and 2 bases from J, the gap between germline ends came to 13 bases. The CDR3 runs to 14 residues. Per the germline V gene, CDR1 is LNHDA and CDR2 is SQIVND (reference sequence). The CDR3 loop reads CASSPWDGTYEQYF. The CDR3 DNA follows: TGTGCCAGTAGTCCCTGGGACGGAACCTACGAGCAGTACTTC. The entire variable domain, with the rest obtained from reference TRBV19 and TRBJ2-7, is as follows: DGGITQSPKYLFRKEGQNVTLSCEQNLNHDAMYWYRQDPGQGLRLIYYSQIVNDFQKGDIAEGYSVSREKKESFPLTVTSAQKNPTAFYLCASSPWDGTYEQYFGPGTRLTVT.

The CDR3 region is CASSYSTGGDSPLHF. The CDR3 coding sequence is TGTGCCAGCAGTTACTCAACAGGAGGGGATTCACCCCTCCACTTT. The rearrangement links TRBV6-5 to TRBJ1-6; TRBD1 is a possible D gene (5 bases). Trimming cost V 0 bases and J 8 bases, with 11 bases left between them. Germline CDR1 MNHEY, CDR2 SVGAGI. The CDR3 consists of 15 residues.

This clone was observed a single time. The V call is TRBV18, the J call TRBJ2-1, with 7 positions matching TRBD2. CDR3 length: 14 residues. Germline V CDR1 and CDR2: KGHSH, LQKENI. J gave up 7 bases and V 3 bases, and 6 bases lay outside the gene matches. The CDR3 DNA reads TGTGCCAGCTCACCCGCGGGAGCAGTGAATGAGCAGTTCTTC. This codes for CASSPAGAVNEQFF.

The chain carries TRBV27 and TRBJ1-5; D gene ambiguous. Trimming took off 6 bases at V and 0 bases at J, with 9 bases between the two ends. The CDR3 has 14 amino acids. Germline V gene sequence: CDR1 MNHEY, CDR2 SMNVEV (reference sequence). This CDR3 reads CASSLGVSNQPQHF. CDR3 sequence (DNA): TGTGCCAGCAGCCTTGGGGTTAGCAATCAGCCCCAGCATTTT.

This rearrangement joins TRBV14 to TRBJ1-2, with a weak D call TRBD1 (5 bases). The CDR3 has 15 residues. Germline V gene lookup returns CDR1 SGHDN and CDR2 FVKESK. Between the trimmed V and J ends, which lost 5 bases and 6 bases, there was a span of 19 bases. CDR3 bases: TGTGCCAGCAGCGATCGGGGGGTCGGGCCTAATGGCTACACCTTC. Its translation is CASSDRGVGPNGYTF.

The J gene is TRBJ2-4, the V gene TRBV27; D is undetermined. The V gene lost 7 bases and the J gene lost 0 bases, with 7 bases spanning the gap. The CDR3 has 13 residues. Germline-derived CDR1 and CDR2 are MNHEY and SMNVEV (reference sequence). The CDR3 DNA sequence: TGTGCCAGCAAGGAGCTAGCCAAAAACATTCAGTACTTC. Protein product: CASKELAKNIQYF.

The gene calls are TRBV4-2 and TRBJ1-2; 8 bases line up with TRBD1. V gave up 2 bases and J gave up 6 bases; unmatched junction bases: 11. Germline V gene lookup returns CDR1 LGHNA and CDR2 YNFKEQ. This CDR3 spans 16 amino acids. DNA of the CDR3: TGTGCCAGCAGCCAACCTCCGACAGGGGTAGGGCATGGCTACACCTTC. Its protein is CASSQPPTGVGHGYTF.

This clone was counted once. The chain has TRBV6-5 and TRBJ2-7; perhaps TRBD2 as D (5 bases). V lost 5 bases and J lost 0, with 11 bases in between. The CDR3 runs 14 residues. Germline V CDR1 and CDR2: MNHEY, SVGAGI. In DNA form, the CDR3 reads TGTGCCAGCAGTAACGGGGTGGGCTCCTACGAGCAGTACTTC. Its protein is CASSNGVGSYEQYF.

In its sample, this clone was seen a few times. This sequence joins TRBV19 and TRBJ1-5; D not certain. Trimming removed 5 bases at V and 3 bases at J, with 8 bases between. The CDR3 loop spans 13 amino acids. Germline lookup yields CDR1 LNHDA and CDR2 SQIVND (reference sequence). Written as DNA, the CDR3 is TGTGCCAGTAGTTCCTTCCCCAATCAGCCCCAGCATTTT. Its translation: CASSSFPNQPQHF.

This chain uses TRBV7-2 with TRBJ2-2; 10 nucleotides line up with TRBD2. Germline CDR1 and CDR2: SGHTA and FQGNSA. Losses at the gene ends were 5 bases for V and 4 bases for J; bases not matched to a gene: 13. The CDR3 sequence is 18 residues long. The CDR3 DNA sequence: TGTGCCAGCAGCCGACCTACTAGCGGGAAATCTCGCACCGGGGAGCTGTTTTTT. Translated, it gives CASSRPTSGKSRTGELFF.

The gene calls are TRBV19 and TRBJ2-4; no clear D. Germline loops: CDR1 LNHDA, CDR2 SQIVND (reference sequence). Trimming took off 6 bases at V and 1 base at J, with 13 bases between the two ends. The CDR3 sequence is 15 residues long. The CDR3 protein is CASSPATLAKNIQYF. DNA for the CDR3: TGTGCCAGTAGCCCGGCGACCCTCGCCAAAAACATTCAGTACTTC.

The rearrangement uses TRBV6-5 and TRBJ1-2; TRBD1 is a possible D gene (5 bases). CDR3 length: 14 residues. Germline CDR1 reads MNHEY; CDR2 reads SVGAGI. V dropped 7 bases and J dropped 0 bases, with 12 bases sitting between them. CDR3: CASIGRGANYGYTF. The CDR3 DNA reads as TGTGCCAGCATCGGCCGGGGGGCTAACTATGGCTACACCTTC.

This chain uses TRBV19 with TRBJ1-1, with a weak D call TRBD1 (5 bases). The CDR3 runs to 18 residues. Germline loops: CDR1 LNHDA, CDR2 SQIVND (reference sequence). V was trimmed by 2 bases and J by 1 base, leaving 20 bases between them. The CDR3 sequence: CASSIPARGSPKNTEAFF. The CDR3 DNA is TGTGCCAGTAGTATACCGGCTAGGGGAAGCCCGAAGAACACTGAAGCTTTCTTT. Full variable domain (outside the CDR3, taken from reference TRBV19 and TRBJ1-1): DGGITQSPKYLFRKEGQNVTLSCEQNLNHDAMYWYRQDPGQGLRLIYYSQIVNDFQKGDIAEGYSVSREKKESFPLTVTSAQKNPTAFYLCASSIPARGSPKNTEAFFGQGTRLTVV.

The V call is TRBV6-1, the J call TRBJ1-1; D ambiguous. The V end was cut by 4 bases, the J end by 11 bases, with 14 bases between. The germline V gene encodes CDR1 MNHNS and CDR2 SASEGT. The CDR3 length is 12 residues. The CDR3 bases are TGTGCCAGCAGTGCATTGCAGATGCAGGCTTTCTTT. This encodes CASSALQMQAFF.

This clone occurred once. V is TRBV11-3 and J is TRBJ2-3; 9 bases match TRBD2. The CDR3 runs 16 residues. Germline trimming cut 1 base from V and 5 bases from J; bases unmatched to any gene: 7. Germline CDR1 SGHNT, CDR2 YENEEA. The CDR3 DNA sequence: TGTGCCAGCAGCTTAGGCTTAGCGGGAGCGGTAGATACGCAGTATTTT. As protein: CASSLGLAGAVDTQYF.

The V call is TRBV18, the J call TRBJ1-1, with D perhaps matching TRBD1 (6 bases). This CDR3 contains 13 residues. Trimming removed 10 bases at V and 8 bases at J, with 20 bases between. Germline CDR1 is KGHSH and CDR2 is LQKENI. The CDR3 region has the DNA TGTGCCACCGCAAATAAGGAAGGGACAGAAGCTTTCTTT. It codes for CATANKEGTEAFF.

The genes are TRBV6-6 and TRBJ1-1; no clear D. V was trimmed by 6 bases and J by 1 base, leaving 15 bases between them. Germline CDR1 is MNHNY and CDR2 is SVGAGI (reference sequence). CDR3 length: 15 amino acids. The CDR3 DNA reads TGTGCCAGCAGCCCCCGAGCCATGGGGAACACTGAAGCTTTCTTT. Its translation is CASSPRAMGNTEAFF.